This TCR beta chain was sequenced during a study of read filtering for tumor transcriptome and immune sequencing. The wider study: Patients were about 17 male and about 15 female, mean age 65.9 years, range 47 to 80. Per sample, TCR-region reads ranged about 4.05 to 11 million by IR-seq, roughly 80 to 1273 by RNA-seq. General study results and limits: About 80% of IR-seq clonotypes had a single read, yet these held approximately 4% of reads. IR-seq and RNA-seq agreed better without single-read clonotypes.

With 5 bases clipped from V and 4 bases from J, the junction kept 7 bases outside the gene matches. CDR3 length equals 15 residues. Germline CDR1 SEHNR, CDR2 FQNEAQ (reference sequence). This clonotype was seen many times. Its antigen remains unknown. The library was built from roughly 400 ng RNA with molecular barcoded adaptors for alpha/delta and beta/gamma chains. Via MiXCR, TCRdb re-called the reads, giving one row per CDR3 protein. Seen here are roughly 82,000 distinct CDR3 sequences, 9% to 15% observed once, and the top ten hold about 15%. This TCR was sampled from a donor at least 40 years old with multiple myeloma. Sequenced: a population of CD138-negative cells sorted from bone marrow. The rearrangement joins TRBV7-9 to TRBJ1-4; 7 bases line up with TRBD1. This CDR3 is CASSVGQDSNEKLFF. CDR3 nucleotide sequence: TGTGCCAGCAGCGTAGGACAGGACAGTAATGAAAAACTGTTTTTT.